Listed below are T cell receptor beta chains from one sample, sequenced in a study of CD8+CD57+ T cells in acquired aplastic anemia. TCRdb called the reads again in MiXCR, with one record for every CDR3 protein. The table has about 95,000 distinct CDR3 sequences, around 68% seen once; the top ten hold approximately 60%. The sample consisted of sorted CD4+, CD8+, or CD8+CD57+ T cells (not recorded which) from PBMCs. The receptor set was obtained from a human donor with aplastic anemia. CDR3s include the opening cysteine and the closing phenylalanine or tryptophan. Fields, in order: V gene, clone size, D gene, J gene, CDR3 protein, CDR3 DNA. A D gene is named only where the DNA matches it firmly. Clone size appears in some rows only: once, few, many, or a class for an expanded clone.

>TRBV20-1|.|.|TRBJ2-1
CSARGRGLSSYNEQFF
TGCAGTGCTAGAGGGCGGGGGCTAAGCTCCTACAATGAGCAGTTCTTC
>TRBV24-1|once|.|TRBJ1-6
CATSALTKDNSPLHF
TGTGCCACCAGTGCTTTGACAAAAGATAATTCACCCCTCCACTTT
>TRBV10-2|.|.|TRBJ1-1
CASSESQVNTEAFF
TGCGCCAGCAGTGAGTCACAAGTGAACACTGAAGCTTTCTTT
>TRBV25-1|.|.|TRBJ2-7
CASNLDYEQYF
TGTGCCAGCAACCTAGACTACGAGCAGTACTTC
>TRBV20-1|.|.|TRBJ2-3
CSAGVAGQVTQYF
TGCAGTGCTGGAGTGGCGGGGCAGGTTACGCAGTATTTT
>TRBV20-1|.|TRBD2|TRBJ2-5
CSAQREWLETQYF
TGCAGTGCTCAGCGGGAGTGGCTTGAGACCCAGTACTTC
>TRBV6-1|.|.|TRBJ2-3
CASISPVQDTQYF
TGTGCCAGCATATCCCCGGTGCAAGATACGCAGTATTTT
>TRBV29-1|few|.|TRBJ1-2
CSVALRGYTF
TGCAGCGTTGCCCTGAGGGGCTACACCTTC
>TRBV7-2|few|.|TRBJ2-3
CASSLNYPDTQYF
TGTGCCAGCAGCCTAAACTACCCAGATACGCAGTATTTT
>TRBV9|.|TRBD1|TRBJ2-7
CASSAGTGPYEQYF
TGTGCCAGCAGCGCGGGGACAGGACCCTACGAGCAGTACTTC